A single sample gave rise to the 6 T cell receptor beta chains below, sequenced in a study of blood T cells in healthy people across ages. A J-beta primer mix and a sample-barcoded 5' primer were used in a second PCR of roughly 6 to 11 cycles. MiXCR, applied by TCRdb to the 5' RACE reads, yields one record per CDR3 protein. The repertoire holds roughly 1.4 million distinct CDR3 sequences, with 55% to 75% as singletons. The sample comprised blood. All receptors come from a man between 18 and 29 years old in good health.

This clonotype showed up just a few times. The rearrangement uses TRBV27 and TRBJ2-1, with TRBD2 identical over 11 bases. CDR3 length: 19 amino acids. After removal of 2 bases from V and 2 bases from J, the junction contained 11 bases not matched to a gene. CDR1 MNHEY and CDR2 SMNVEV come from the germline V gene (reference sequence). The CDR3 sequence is CASSLTGLAGGWAYNEQFF. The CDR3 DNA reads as TGTGCCAGCAGTTTAACTGGGCTAGCGGGAGGCTGGGCCTACAATGAGCAGTTCTTC.

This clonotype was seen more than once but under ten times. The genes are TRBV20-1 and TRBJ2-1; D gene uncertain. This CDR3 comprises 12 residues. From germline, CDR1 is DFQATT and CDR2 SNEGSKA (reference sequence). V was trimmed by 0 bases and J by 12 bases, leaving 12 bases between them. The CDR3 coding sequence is TGCAGTGCTAGAGATAGGAGCATAGTGCAGTTCTTC. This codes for CSARDRSIVQFF.

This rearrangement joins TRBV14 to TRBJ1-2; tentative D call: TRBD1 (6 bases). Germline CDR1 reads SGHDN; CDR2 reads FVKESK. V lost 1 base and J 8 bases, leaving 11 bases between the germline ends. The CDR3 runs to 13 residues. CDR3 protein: CASSQVRGVGYTF. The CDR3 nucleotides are TGTGCCAGCAGCCAAGTTAGGGGGGTCGGCTACACCTTC.

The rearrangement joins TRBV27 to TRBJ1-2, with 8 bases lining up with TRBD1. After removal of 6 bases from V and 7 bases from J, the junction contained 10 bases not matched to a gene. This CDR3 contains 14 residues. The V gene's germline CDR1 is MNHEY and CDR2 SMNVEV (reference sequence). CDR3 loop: CASSPKTGDGGYTF. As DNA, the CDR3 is TGTGCCAGCAGCCCGAAGACAGGGGATGGTGGCTACACCTTC.

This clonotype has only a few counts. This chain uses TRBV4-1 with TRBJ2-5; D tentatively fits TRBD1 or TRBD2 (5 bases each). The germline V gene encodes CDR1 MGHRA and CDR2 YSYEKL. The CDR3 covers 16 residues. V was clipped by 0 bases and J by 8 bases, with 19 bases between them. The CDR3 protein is CASSQDERDPTDTQYF. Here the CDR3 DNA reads TGCGCCAGCAGCCAAGATGAAAGGGACCCAACCGACACCCAGTACTTC.

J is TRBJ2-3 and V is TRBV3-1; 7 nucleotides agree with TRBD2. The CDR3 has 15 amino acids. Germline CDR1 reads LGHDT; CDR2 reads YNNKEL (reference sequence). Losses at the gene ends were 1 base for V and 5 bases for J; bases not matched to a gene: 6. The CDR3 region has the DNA TGTGCCAGCAGCCAAGGAAGGACTAGGGGAGATACGCAGTATTTT. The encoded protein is CASSQGRTRGDTQYF.